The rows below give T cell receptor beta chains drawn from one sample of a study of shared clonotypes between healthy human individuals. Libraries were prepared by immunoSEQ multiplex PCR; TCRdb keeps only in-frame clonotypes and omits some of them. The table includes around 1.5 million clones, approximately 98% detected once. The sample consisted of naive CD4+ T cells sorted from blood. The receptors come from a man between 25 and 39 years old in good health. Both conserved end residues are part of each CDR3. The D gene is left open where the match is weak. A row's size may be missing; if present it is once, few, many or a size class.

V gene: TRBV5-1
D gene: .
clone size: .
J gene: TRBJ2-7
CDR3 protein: CASRRGGADEQYF
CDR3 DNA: TGCGCCAGCAGACGAGGGGGGGCTGATGAGCAGTACTTC

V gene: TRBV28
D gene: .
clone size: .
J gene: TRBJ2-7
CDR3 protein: CASSPGSGSYEQYF
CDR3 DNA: TGTGCCAGCTCGCCGGGTAGCGGTTCCTACGAGCAGTACTTC

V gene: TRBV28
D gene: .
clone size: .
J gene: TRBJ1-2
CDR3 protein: CASSFEGGRGYTF
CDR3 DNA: TGTGCCAGCAGTTTTGAGGGAGGACGCGGCTACACCTTC

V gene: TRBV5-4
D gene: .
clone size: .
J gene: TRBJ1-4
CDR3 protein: CASSRGEKLFF
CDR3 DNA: TGTGCCAGCAGCCGTGGTGAAAAACTGTTTTTT

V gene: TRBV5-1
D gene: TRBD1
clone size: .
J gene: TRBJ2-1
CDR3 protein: CASSPTGQGASSEQFF
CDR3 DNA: TGCGCCAGCAGCCCTACGGGACAGGGGGCGTCGAGTGAGCAGTTCTTC

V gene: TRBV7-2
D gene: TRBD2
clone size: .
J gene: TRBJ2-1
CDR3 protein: CASSLEAGLGNEQFF
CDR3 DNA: TGTGCCAGCAGCTTAGAAGCGGGACTAGGCAATGAGCAGTTCTTC

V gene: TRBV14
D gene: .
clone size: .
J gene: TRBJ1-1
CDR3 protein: CASSQVGPWTEAFF
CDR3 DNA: TGTGCCAGCAGCCAAGTCGGGCCGTGGACTGAAGCTTTCTTT

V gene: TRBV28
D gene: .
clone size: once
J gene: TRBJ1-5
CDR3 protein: CASSLLTGLASNQPQHF
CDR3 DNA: TGTGCCAGCAGTTTATTAACAGGGCTTGCTAGCAATCAGCCCCAGCATTTT

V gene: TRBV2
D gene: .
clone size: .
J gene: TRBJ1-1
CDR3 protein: CASRKQGVERAFF
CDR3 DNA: TGTGCCAGCAGGAAACAGGGAGTGGAGCGAGCTTTCTTT

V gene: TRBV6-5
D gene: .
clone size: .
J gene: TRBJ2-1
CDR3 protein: CASRYIRGHNEQFF
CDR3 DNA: TGTGCCAGCAGATATATCAGGGGACACAATGAGCAGTTCTTC

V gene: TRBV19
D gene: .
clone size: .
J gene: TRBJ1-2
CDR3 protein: CASRGADGYTF
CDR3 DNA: TGTGCCAGTAGGGGAGCGGACGGCTACACCTTC

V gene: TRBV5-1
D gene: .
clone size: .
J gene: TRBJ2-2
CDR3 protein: CASSSGTVNTGELFF
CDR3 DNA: TGCGCCAGCAGCTCCGGGACCGTAAACACCGGGGAGCTGTTTTTT

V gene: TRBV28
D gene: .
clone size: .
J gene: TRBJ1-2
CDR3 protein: CASSPLSHYGYTF
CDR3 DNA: TGTGCCAGCAGTCCCCTCTCCCACTATGGCTACACCTTC

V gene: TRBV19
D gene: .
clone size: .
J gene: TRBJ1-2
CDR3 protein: CASSIFFRQGLNYGYTF
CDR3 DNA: TGTGCCAGTAGTATTTTCTTCAGGCAGGGCCTTAACTATGGCTACACCTTC

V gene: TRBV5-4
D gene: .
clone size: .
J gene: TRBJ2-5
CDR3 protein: CASSLKAGETQYF
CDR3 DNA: TGTGCCAGCAGCTTGAAAGCAGGCGAGACCCAGTACTTC

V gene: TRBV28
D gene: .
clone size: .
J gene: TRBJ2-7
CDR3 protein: CASSLLAIGPVGASPYEQYF
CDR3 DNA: TGTGCCAGCAGTTTATTAGCAATCGGGCCGGTTGGAGCGAGTCCCTACGAGCAGTACTTC

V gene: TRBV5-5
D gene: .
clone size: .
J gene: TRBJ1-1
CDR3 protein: CASNLMADLNTEAFF
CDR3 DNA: TGTGCCAGCAACTTAATGGCCGATTTGAACACTGAAGCTTTCTTT

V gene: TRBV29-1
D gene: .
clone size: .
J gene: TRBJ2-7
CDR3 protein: CSGGSSYEQYF
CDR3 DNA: TGCAGCGGAGGGAGCTCCTACGAGCAGTACTTC

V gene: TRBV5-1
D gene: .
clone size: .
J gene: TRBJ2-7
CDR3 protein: CASSKTVPYEQYF
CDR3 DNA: TGCGCCAGCAGCAAGACAGTTCCCTACGAGCAGTACTTC

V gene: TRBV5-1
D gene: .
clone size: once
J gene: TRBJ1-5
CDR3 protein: CASSLGANQPQHF
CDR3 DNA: TGCGCCAGCAGCTTGGGGGCAAATCAGCCCCAGCATTTT

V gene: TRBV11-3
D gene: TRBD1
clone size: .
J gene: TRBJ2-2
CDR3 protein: CASSPSTGGGELFF
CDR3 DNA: TGTGCCAGCAGCCCGTCGACAGGGGGCGGGGAGCTGTTTTTT

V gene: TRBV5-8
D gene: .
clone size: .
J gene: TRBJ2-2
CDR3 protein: CASSLRQESAGELFF
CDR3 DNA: TGTGCCAGCAGCTTACGACAGGAGTCAGCCGGGGAGCTGTTTTTT

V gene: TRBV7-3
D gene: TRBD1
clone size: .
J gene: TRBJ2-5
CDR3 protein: CASSSTGVEETQYF
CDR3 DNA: TGTGCCAGCAGCTCGACAGGGGTTGAAGAGACCCAGTACTTC

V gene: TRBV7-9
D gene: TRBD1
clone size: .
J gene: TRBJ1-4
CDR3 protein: CASSRTGAHNEKLFF
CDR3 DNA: TGTGCCAGCAGCCGGACAGGGGCTCATAATGAAAAACTGTTTTTT

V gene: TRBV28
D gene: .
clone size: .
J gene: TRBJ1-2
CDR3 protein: CASSSPPGRTYGYTF
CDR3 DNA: TGTGCCAGCAGTTCCCCTCCGGGACGGACATATGGCTACACCTTC